A single sample gave rise to the 13 T cell receptor beta chains below, sequenced in a study of blood T cell repertoires in COVID-19. TCRdb keeps only in-frame clones here, not all; method: immunoSEQ multiplex PCR. This table holds 200,000 or so clones, about 84% found once. The specimen sequenced was PBMCs or T cells enriched from blood (not recorded which). These receptors came from a man aged 55 to 70 who had recovered from COVID-19.

This rearrangement joins TRBV12-3 or TRBV12-4 to TRBJ1-2, with TRBD1 matching 7 bases. There are 13 residues in the CDR3. Trimming took 3 bases from V and 8 from J; bases not matched to a gene: 6. The CDR3 sequence is CASSLVTGLGYTF. The DNA for the CDR3 is TGTGCCAGCAGTTTGGTGACAGGGCTCGGCTACACCTTC.

The rearrangement joins TRBV7-9 to TRBJ2-3, with 7 bases aligning to TRBD1. Trimming removed 5 bases from V and 6 bases from J; junction bases left unmatched: 11. Germline CDR1 SEHNR, CDR2 FQNEAQ (reference sequence). CDR3 size: 15 residues. CDR3 DNA sequence: TGTGCCAGCAGCCTCACAGGGGCCTCGGGGGATACGCAGTATTTT. Translated: CASSLTGASGDTQYF.

V gene TRBV5-6 combines with J gene TRBJ1-2; the D gene is possibly TRBD1 (5 bases). Trimming removed 6 bases at V and 2 bases at J, with 23 bases between. CDR1 and CDR2 (germline): SGHDT, YYEEEE. This CDR3 is built from 17 residues. The DNA for the CDR3 is TGTGCCAGCATCAAAGGGGAGGCAGCCCGCGGCAACTATGGCTACACCTTC. Amino acids: CASIKGEAARGNYGYTF. Looking up the rest from reference TRBV5-6 and TRBJ1-2 gives the full variable domain: DAGVTQSPTHLIKTRGQQVTLRCSPKSGHDTVSWYQQALGQGPQFIFQYYEEEERQRGNFPDRFSGHQFPNYSSELNVNALLLGDSALYLCASIKGEAARGNYGYTFGSGTRLTVV.

The chain links TRBV5-1 to TRBJ1-1, with TRBD1 as a possible D gene (5 bases). Germline loops: CDR1 SGHRS, CDR2 YFSETQ. The CDR3 extends over 15 amino acids. V lost 1 base and J lost 5, with 15 bases in between. The DNA of the CDR3 is TGCGCCAGCAGCTTGCGGCTAGGGGCCGGTACTGAAGCTTTCTTT. It encodes CASSLRLGAGTEAFF.

V usage is TRBV21-1 and J usage is TRBJ2-1; the table assigns TRBD2, which was not confirmed against the DNA. TRBV21-1 is assigned pseudogene status. The CDR3 sequence is 16 residues long. The CDR3 DNA is TGTGCCAGCAGCAGAACTAGCGGGTTTACCTACAATGAGCAGTTCTTC. Protein sequence: CASSRTSGFTYNEQFF.

This clone was observed a single time. The chain combines TRBV12-3 or TRBV12-4 with TRBJ2-4; a possible D gene is TRBD2 (5 bases). This CDR3 is 13 amino acids long. Trimming removed 4 bases from V and 3 bases from J, with 7 bases in between. CDR3 in amino acids: CASSYRGKNIQYF. CDR3 coding DNA: TGTGCCAGCAGTTATCGGGGCAAAAACATTCAGTACTTC.

The chain recombines TRBV9 with TRBJ2-3, with D possibly matching TRBD2 (6 bases). The CDR3 contains 16 residues. The germline V gene encodes CDR1 SGDLS and CDR2 YYNGEE. V was shortened by 4 bases and J by 4 bases, with 19 bases between the two germline ends. The CDR3 DNA is TGTGCCAGCAGCCCCACCCGGGGGTTAGTATCAGATACGCAGTATTTT. It translates to CASSPTRGLVSDTQYF.

This chain joins TRBV4-3 and TRBJ1-1; a weak D match, TRBD1 (5 bases). The CDR3 consists of 16 residues. Germline-derived CDR1 and CDR2 are LGHNA and YSLEER. V was clipped by 3 bases and J by 0 bases, with 14 bases between them. In DNA, the CDR3 is TGCGCCAGCAGCCAGGTTGTAGGGGCGATGAACACTGAAGCTTTCTTT. Translating gives CASSQVVGAMNTEAFF.

The chain uses TRBV12-3 or TRBV12-4 and TRBJ2-1; TRBD1 is a possible D gene (6 bases). V lost 5 bases and J lost 12, with 17 bases in between. The CDR3 loop spans 13 amino acids. For the CDR3, the DNA is TGTGCCAGCAGTCTTTTGATCCGGGACACGCAGTTCTTC. Translated: CASSLLIRDTQFF.

The chain employs TRBV7-2 and TRBJ1-1, with a weak D call TRBD1 (6 bases). The V end was cut by 0 bases, the J end by 7 bases, with 9 bases between. CDR3 length: 13 amino acids. Germline values: CDR1 SGHTA, CDR2 FQGNSA. The CDR3 coding sequence is TGTGCCAGCAGCTTAGCCCACAGGGATGAAGCTTTCTTT. It yields the protein CASSLAHRDEAFF.

The chain employs TRBV19 and TRBJ1-2; the D gene is possibly TRBD1 (6 bases). With 7 bases removed from V and 2 bases from J, the gap between germline ends came to 17 bases. The CDR3 spans 15 residues. Germline V gene data show CDR1 as LNHDA and CDR2 as SQIVND (reference sequence). CDR3 protein: CASNEGQRENYGYTF. As DNA, the CDR3 is TGTGCCAGTAACGAAGGACAGCGAGAGAACTATGGCTACACCTTC.

The genes are TRBV4-2 and TRBJ2-1; 7 bases are shared with TRBD2. V shed 4 bases and J 4 bases; nucleotides not matched to a gene: 13. CDR1 is LGHNA and CDR2 is YNFKEQ in the germline V gene. The CDR3 length is 17 residues. The CDR3 is CASSPNTLAVSYNEQFF. CDR3 bases: TGTGCCAGCAGCCCCAACACCCTAGCGGTGAGTTACAATGAGCAGTTCTTC.

This clone was recorded many times. The chain links TRBV9 to TRBJ1-2; D call uncertain. The length of the CDR3 is 14 residues. The germline CDR1 and CDR2 sequences are SGDLS and YYNGEE. Trimming shortened V by 4 bases and J by 4 bases, and 14 bases separated the two germline ends. The CDR3 coding sequence is TGTGCCAGCAGCCCCGAACGAGGCGCCTATGGCTACACCTTC. This gives the protein CASSPERGAYGYTF.